These T cell receptor beta chains were read from a single sample in a study of blood T cell repertoires in COVID-19. Repertoires were generated with immunoSEQ multiplex PCR, while TCRdb's copy carries only in-frame clones and drops some. The table has approximately 290,000 clones, approximately 85% seen once. The sample was peripheral blood. The source of these receptors is a human donor with COVID-19, enrolled during active disease. The donor label of this sample is uncertain. CDR3s include the opening cysteine and the closing phenylalanine or tryptophan. Fields, in order: V gene, D gene, J gene, clone size, CDR3 DNA, CDR3 protein. The D gene is left open where the match is weak. Rows give clone size only sometimes, using once, few, many, or a class for an expanded clone.

TRBV2	NA	TRBJ1-5	NA	TGTGCCAGCAGTGAGGTCCTTGGAGGCAATCAGCCCCAGCATTTT	CASSEVLGGNQPQHF
TRBV3-1/TRBV3-2	NA	TRBJ2-3	NA	TGTGCCAGCAGCCTCCTGAGCGGCCCCACAGATACGCAGTATTTT	CASSLLSGPTDTQYF
TRBV4-1	NA	TRBJ2-2	once	TGCGCCAGCAGCTCCCCCTCGGTGGTACGCACCGGGGAGCTGTTTTTT	CASSSPSVVRTGELFF
TRBV18	NA	TRBJ2-7	NA	TGTGCCAGCTCACCAGGACAGACCTACGAGCAGTACTTC	CASSPGQTYEQYF
TRBV20-1	NA	TRBJ1-3	once	TGCAGTGCTCAAAGAGACAAGACCATATATTTT	CSAQRDKTIYF
TRBV27	TRBD1	TRBJ1-4	once	TGTGCCAGCAGTCCCCTACCTCCGACAGGGGGCCGTGAAAAACTGTTTTTT	CASSPLPPTGGREKLFF
TRBV19	NA	TRBJ1-6	NA	TGTGCCAGTTCGACCACTAGCTCCTATAATTCACCCCTCCACTTT	CASSTTSSYNSPLHF
TRBV3-1/TRBV3-2	NA	TRBJ1-2	NA	TGTGCCAGCAGCCAAGGGGGCAGGGGCAAGCATGGCTACACCTTC	CASSQGGRGKHGYTF
TRBV27	TRBD2	TRBJ2-1	NA	TGTGCCAGCAGCACCGGGACTATAGGCAATGAGCAGTTCTTC	CASSTGTIGNEQFF
TRBV15	NA	TRBJ1-5	NA	TGTGCCACCAGCAGACCAACAGGGAAGGTTCAGCCCCAGCATTTT	CATSRPTGKVQPQHF
TRBV6-5	NA	TRBJ1-4	NA	TGTGCCAGCAGCGCGTTAGGGGGTAATGAAAAACTGTTTTTT	CASSALGGNEKLFF
TRBV5-1	TRBD2	TRBJ2-5	NA	TGCGCCAGCAGCTTGGCGATAGCGGGAGCGGAGACCCAGTACTTC	CASSLAIAGAETQYF
TRBV5-1	NA	TRBJ1-4	NA	TGCGCCAGCAGCTTGGGACAGTATGAAAAACTGTTTTTT	CASSLGQYEKLFF
TRBV19	NA	TRBJ2-3	NA	TGTGCCAGTGGGTTAGGAGGCGGAAGTACAGATACGCAGTATTTT	CASGLGGGSTDTQYF
TRBV19	NA	TRBJ2-2	NA	TGTGCCAGTAGTCCCCGCCTCATCCAGCGGACGAACCCCGGGGAGCTGTTTTTT	CASSPRLIQRTNPGELFF
TRBV5-1	NA	TRBJ2-2	NA	TGCGCCAGCAGCTTGGCGACTCCGAACACCGGGGAGCTGTTTTTT	CASSLATPNTGELFF
TRBV12-3/TRBV12-4	NA	TRBJ2-2	NA	TGTGCCAGCAGTTTTTCACAAACCGGGGAGCTGTTTTTT	CASSFSQTGELFF
TRBV6-5	TRBD1	TRBJ1-5	NA	TGTGCCAGCAGCAGGGGGCGAGACAATCAGCCCCAGCATTTT	CASSRGRDNQPQHF